A single sample gave rise to the 8 T cell receptor beta chains below, sequenced in a study of T cells and Merkel cell carcinoma outcomes. Sequenced by immunoSEQ multiplex PCR; TCRdb stores in-frame clones only, minus some. This table has some 14,000 clones, 80% to 95% appearing once. Material for sequencing was tumor tissue from Merkel cell carcinoma. These receptors were obtained from a human donor with Merkel cell carcinoma.

This clone has only a few counts. The V call is TRBV19, the J call TRBJ1-2; the D is unclear. This CDR3 is built from 12 residues. CDR1 is LNHDA and CDR2 is SQIVND in the germline V gene (reference sequence). V dropped 5 bases and J dropped 4 bases, with 8 bases sitting between them. CDR3: CASSVTVYGYTF. DNA for the CDR3: TGTGCCAGTAGTGTGACGGTCTATGGCTACACCTTC.

The CDR3 loop reads CASSLGSRATGELFF. The DNA of the CDR3 is TGTGCCAGCAGCTTAGGGAGCCGGGCAACCGGGGAGCTGTTTTTT. This chain joins TRBV7-8 and TRBJ2-2; unclear D gene. The CDR3 loop spans 15 amino acids. CDR1 is SGHVS, CDR2 FQNEAQ, per germline. Trimming took 1 base from V and 5 from J, leaving 11 bases between them.

The V gene is TRBV7-2, the J gene TRBJ2-7, with D possibly TRBD2 on 5 matching bases. The V end lost 4 bases, the J end lost 5 bases, and 18 bases lay between the germline ends. This CDR3 has 15 amino acids. The germline gives CDR1 SGHTA, CDR2 FQGNSA. CDR3 in amino acids: CASSSFEGRLNEQYF. Here the CDR3 DNA reads TGTGCCAGCAGCTCTTTCGAGGGCCGGCTCAACGAGCAGTACTTC.

This chain links TRBV5-6 with TRBJ2-7, with D perhaps TRBD2 (6 bases). V was trimmed by 6 bases and J by 0 bases, leaving 16 bases between them. The CDR3 runs 15 residues. Germline loops: CDR1 SGHDT, CDR2 YYEEEE. CDR3 bases: TGTGCCAGCATTTCCTCTGGCGGGGTCTCCTACGAGCAGTACTTC. Protein product: CASISSGGVSYEQYF.

This clone was detected only a few times. The CDR3 region is CASRRSNRGLYEQYF. The CDR3 DNA is TGTGCCAGCAGACGGTCCAACAGGGGTCTCTACGAGCAGTACTTC. This chain joins TRBV6-5 and TRBJ2-7, with 7 bases fitting TRBD1. Germline trimming cut 6 bases from V and 3 bases from J; bases unmatched to any gene: 11. The CDR3 is 15 amino acids. Looked up from germline, CDR1 is MNHEY and CDR2 is SVGAGI.

The chain employs TRBV18 and TRBJ1-2; D is possibly TRBD1 (6 bases). The CDR3 consists of 14 residues. Germline assignment: CDR1 KGHSH and CDR2 LQKENI. V lost 6 bases to trimming and J lost 6 bases, with 17 bases between them. CDR3 nucleotide sequence: TGTGCCAGCTCCCCCGGGACAACCTCCCATGGCTACACCTTC. As protein: CASSPGTTSHGYTF.

The CDR3 DNA is TGTGCCAGCAGCCACAGGGGTCAGCCCCAGCATTTT. Translated, it gives CASSHRGQPQHF. This sequence joins TRBV5-4 and TRBJ1-5; 7 bases fit TRBD1. The V gene's germline CDR1 is SGHNT and CDR2 YYREEE (reference sequence). The ends lost 4 bases at V and 6 bases at J; junction bases unmatched: 1. CDR3 size: 12 residues.

The V and J genes are TRBV9 and TRBJ2-3, with no clear D. Per the germline V gene, CDR1 is SGDLS and CDR2 is YYNGEE. Trimming cost V 1 base and J 7 bases, with 13 bases left between them. The CDR3 extends over 14 amino acids. DNA of the CDR3: TGTGCCAGCAGCGTATGGGCAGGCTCCAATACGCAGTATTTT. Protein: CASSVWAGSNTQYF.